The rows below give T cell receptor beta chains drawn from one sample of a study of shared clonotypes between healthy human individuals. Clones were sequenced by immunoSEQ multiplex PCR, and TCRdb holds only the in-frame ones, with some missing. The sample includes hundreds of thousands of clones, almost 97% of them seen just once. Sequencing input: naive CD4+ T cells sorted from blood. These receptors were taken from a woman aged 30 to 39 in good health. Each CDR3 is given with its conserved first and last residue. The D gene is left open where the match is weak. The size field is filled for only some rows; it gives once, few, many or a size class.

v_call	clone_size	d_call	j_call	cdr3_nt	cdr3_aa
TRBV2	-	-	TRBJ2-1	TGTGCCAGCACCGGTATTACAGGGCTATCCTACAATGAGCAGTTCTTC	CASTGITGLSYNEQFF
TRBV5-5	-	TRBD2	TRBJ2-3	TGTGCCAGCAGCCCCGGAAGGCTAGCGGGAGCGGGGGTTGATACGCAGTATTTT	CASSPGRLAGAGVDTQYF
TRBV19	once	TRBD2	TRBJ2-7	TGTGCCAGTAGTGCATGGCGCCCGGGACTAGCGGCCCCCTACGAGCAGTACTTC	CASSAWRPGLAAPYEQYF
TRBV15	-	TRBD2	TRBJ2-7	TGTGCCACCAGCAGGGGACTAGCGGAAAACTACGAGCAGTACTTC	CATSRGLAENYEQYF
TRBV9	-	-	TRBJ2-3	TGTGCCAGCAGCGTAGCTAGCAATACGCAGTATTTT	CASSVASNTQYF
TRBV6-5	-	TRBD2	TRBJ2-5	TGTGCCAGCAGTTACTCCGGACTAGGGGAGACCCAGTACTTC	CASSYSGLGETQYF
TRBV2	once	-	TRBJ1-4	TGTGCCAGCAGTGAAGCGGGGGCGGAGGATGAAAAACTGTTTTTT	CASSEAGAEDEKLFF
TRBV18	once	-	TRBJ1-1	TGTGCCAGCTCTCCACGGCAGGGTGAAGCTTTCTTT	CASSPRQGEAFF
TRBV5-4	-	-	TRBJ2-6	TGTGCCAGCAGCTTGGGACTACCTGGGGCCAACGTCCTGACTTTC	CASSLGLPGANVLTF
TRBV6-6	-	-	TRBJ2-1	TGTGCCAGCACCTACAGGTGGAACAATGAGCAGTTCTTC	CASTYRWNNEQFF
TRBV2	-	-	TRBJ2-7	TGTGCCAGCAGCCCGACAGGGAGGGCCTACGAGCAGTACTTC	CASSPTGRAYEQYF
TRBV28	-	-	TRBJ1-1	TGTGCCAGCAGTTTTCCCGGGCCTGAAGCTTTCTTT	CASSFPGPEAFF
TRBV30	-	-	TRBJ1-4	TGTGCCTGGAGTGTGGGGGGTAAAAGTGAAAAACTGTTTTTT	CAWSVGGKSEKLFF
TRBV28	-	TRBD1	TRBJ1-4	TGTGCCAGCACCGCAGCGGGGACAGGGGGAGGTGAAAAACTGTTTTTT	CASTAAGTGGGEKLFF
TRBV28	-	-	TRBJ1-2	TGTGCCAGCAGCTCCCCTCGTGGCTACACCTTC	CASSSPRGYTF
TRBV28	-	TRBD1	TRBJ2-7	TGTGCCAGCAGCTCACCCGGGACAGGGGAGGGAGAGCAGTACTTC	CASSSPGTGEGEQYF
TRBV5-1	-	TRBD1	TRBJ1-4	TGCGCCAGCAGCTTGGCAGGGGGCAGTGATGAAAAACTGTTTTTT	CASSLAGGSDEKLFF
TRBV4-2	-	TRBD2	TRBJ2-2	TGTGCCAGCAGCCAAGAAGCACTAGCGGGAGGTCTTGGGACCGGGGAGCTGTTTTTT	CASSQEALAGGLGTGELFF
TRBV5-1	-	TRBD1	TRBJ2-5	TGCGCCAGCAGCCTGTTCGACAGGGACCAAGAGACCCAGTACTTC	CASSLFDRDQETQYF
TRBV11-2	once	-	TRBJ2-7	TGTGCCAGCAGCTTAGAGCAAATCGAGCAGTACTTC	CASSLEQIEQYF
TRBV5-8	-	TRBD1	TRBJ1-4	TGTGCCAGCAGCAGGGGACAGGAAGGTGAAAAACTGTTTTTT	CASSRGQEGEKLFF
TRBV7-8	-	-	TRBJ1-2	TGTGCCAGCAGCTTAGGGGGGCGCGGCTATGGCTACACCTTC	CASSLGGRGYGYTF
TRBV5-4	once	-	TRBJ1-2	TGTGCCAGCAGCTCTTACTATGGCTACACCTTC	CASSSYYGYTF
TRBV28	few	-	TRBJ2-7	TGTGCCAGCAGTTTCCCCGCACAGGGCTCCTACGAGCAGTACTTC	CASSFPAQGSYEQYF
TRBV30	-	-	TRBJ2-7	TGTGCCTGGAGCGGCGGCGGGTCCTACGAGCAGTACTTC	CAWSGGGSYEQYF
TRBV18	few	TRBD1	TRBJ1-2	TGTGCCAGCTCATCGGACAGGGAGCATGGCTACACCTTC	CASSSDREHGYTF
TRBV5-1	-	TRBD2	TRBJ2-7	TGCGCCAGCAGCTTCCGGCCCCCCGGGACTAGCGGGAGAGACGAGGCCGAGCAGTACTTC	CASSFRPPGTSGRDEAEQYF
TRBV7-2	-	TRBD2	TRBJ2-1	TGTGCCAGCAGCTTAGGTTCTGGGGGACTAGCATATGGTGAGCAGTTCTTC	CASSLGSGGLAYGEQFF
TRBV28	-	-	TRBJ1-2	TGTGCCAGCAGTTTGCCCGACTATGGCTACACCTTC	CASSLPDYGYTF
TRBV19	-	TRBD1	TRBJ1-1	TGTGCCAGTACCCCACAGGGGAGTTACACTGAAGCTTTCTTT	CASTPQGSYTEAFF
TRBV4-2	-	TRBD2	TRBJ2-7	TGTGCCAGCAGCCAAGTGGACCTAGCGGGAGGGGTGGACGAGCAGTACTTC	CASSQVDLAGGVDEQYF
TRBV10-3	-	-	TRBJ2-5	TGTGCCATCAGTGAGTCGAGTGGGGTTTTAGAGACCCAGTACTTC	CAISESSGVLETQYF
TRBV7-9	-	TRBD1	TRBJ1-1	TGTGCCAGCAGCTTCACAGGGGCCACTGAAGCTTTCTTT	CASSFTGATEAFF
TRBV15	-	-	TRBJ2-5	TGTGCCACCAGCAGAGATATCCAAGAGACCCAGTACTTC	CATSRDIQETQYF
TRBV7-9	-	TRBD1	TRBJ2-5	TGTGCCAGCAGCCAAGGAACGGGACAGCAAGAGACCCAGTACTTC	CASSQGTGQQETQYF
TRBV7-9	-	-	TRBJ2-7	TGTGCCAGCAGCTCCCTCGCAGACCTCTACGAGCAGTACTTC	CASSSLADLYEQYF
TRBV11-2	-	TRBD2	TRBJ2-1	TGTGCCAGCAGCTTAGTTGGACTAGCGGGAGGGTACAATGAGCAGTTCTTC	CASSLVGLAGGYNEQFF
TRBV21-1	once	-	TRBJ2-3	TGTGCCAGCAGCAAATCTAGCCCACACACAGATACGCAGTATTTT	CASSKSSPHTDTQYF
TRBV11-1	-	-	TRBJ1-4	TGTGCCAGCAGCTTAGGGTCTGCAACTAATGAAAAACTGTTTTTT	CASSLGSATNEKLFF
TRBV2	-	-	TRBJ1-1	TGTGCCAGCAGTGAAGATGTTCGGGATTTGAGCACTGAAGCTTTCTTT	CASSEDVRDLSTEAFF
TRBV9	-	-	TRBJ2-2	TGTGCCTCGACAGAGAACACCGGGGAGCTGTTTTTT	CASTENTGELFF
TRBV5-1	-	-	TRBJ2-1	TGCGCCAGCAGCTTTGGAGGTTCCTCCTACAATGAGCAGTTCTTC	CASSFGGSSYNEQFF
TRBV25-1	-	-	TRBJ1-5	TGTGCCAGCAGAGGAACCAATCAGCCCCAGCATTTT	CASRGTNQPQHF
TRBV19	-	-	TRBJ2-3	TGTGCCAGTAGTATCGCGGGCCAGGATACGCAGTATTTT	CASSIAGQDTQYF
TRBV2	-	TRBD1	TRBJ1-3	TGTGCCAGCGGACAGGGGGCGCTTGGAAACACCATATATTTT	CASGQGALGNTIYF
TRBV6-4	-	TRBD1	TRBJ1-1	TGTGCCAGCAGTGCTTCAGGGGGGACTGAAGCTTTCTTT	CASSASGGTEAFF
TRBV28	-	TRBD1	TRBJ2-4	TGTGCCAGCAGGTCGACAGGGGCCAAAAACATTCAGTACTTC	CASRSTGAKNIQYF
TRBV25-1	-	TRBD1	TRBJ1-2	TGTGCCAGCAGTGAGGGCCGATCCGGACAGGGTCGAGTCGGCTACACCTTC	CASSEGRSGQGRVGYTF
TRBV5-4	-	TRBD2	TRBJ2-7	TGTGCCAGCAGCTTGCTACAACTAGCGGGAGAGTCCTACGAGCAGTACTTC	CASSLLQLAGESYEQYF
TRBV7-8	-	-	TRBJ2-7	TGTGCCAGCAGCTTAGGGACTGCGTACGAGCAGTACTTC	CASSLGTAYEQYF
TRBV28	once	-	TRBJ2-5	TGTGCCAGCAGTTATTTCAGCTACCAAGAGACCCAGTACTTC	CASSYFSYQETQYF
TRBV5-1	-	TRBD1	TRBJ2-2	TGCGCCAGCAGCTTGGGGACAGGGAACACCGGGGAGCTGTTTTTT	CASSLGTGNTGELFF
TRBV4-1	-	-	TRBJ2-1	TGCGCCAGCAGCCAAGACCTAGCCGGCTACAATGAGCAGTTCTTC	CASSQDLAGYNEQFF
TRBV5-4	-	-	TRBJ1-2	TGTGCCAGCAGCTTGGGACCCTCCGAAGGCTATGGCTACACCTTC	CASSLGPSEGYGYTF
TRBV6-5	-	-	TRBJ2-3	TGTGCCAGCACGGGGGACGTGAACACAGATACGCAGTATTTT	CASTGDVNTDTQYF